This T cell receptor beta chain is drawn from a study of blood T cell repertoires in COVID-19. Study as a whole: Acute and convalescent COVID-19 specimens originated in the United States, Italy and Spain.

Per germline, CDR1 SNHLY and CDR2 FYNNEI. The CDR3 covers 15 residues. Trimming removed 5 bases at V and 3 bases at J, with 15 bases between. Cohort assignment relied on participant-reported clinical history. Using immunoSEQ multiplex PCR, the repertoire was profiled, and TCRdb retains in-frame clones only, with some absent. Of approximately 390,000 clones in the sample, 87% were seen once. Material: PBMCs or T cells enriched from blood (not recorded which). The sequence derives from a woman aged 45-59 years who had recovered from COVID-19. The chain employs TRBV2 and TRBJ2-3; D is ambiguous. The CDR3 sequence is CASSPGYDQTDTQYF. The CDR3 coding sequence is TGTGCCAGCAGTCCAGGTTACGACCAAACAGATACGCAGTATTTT.